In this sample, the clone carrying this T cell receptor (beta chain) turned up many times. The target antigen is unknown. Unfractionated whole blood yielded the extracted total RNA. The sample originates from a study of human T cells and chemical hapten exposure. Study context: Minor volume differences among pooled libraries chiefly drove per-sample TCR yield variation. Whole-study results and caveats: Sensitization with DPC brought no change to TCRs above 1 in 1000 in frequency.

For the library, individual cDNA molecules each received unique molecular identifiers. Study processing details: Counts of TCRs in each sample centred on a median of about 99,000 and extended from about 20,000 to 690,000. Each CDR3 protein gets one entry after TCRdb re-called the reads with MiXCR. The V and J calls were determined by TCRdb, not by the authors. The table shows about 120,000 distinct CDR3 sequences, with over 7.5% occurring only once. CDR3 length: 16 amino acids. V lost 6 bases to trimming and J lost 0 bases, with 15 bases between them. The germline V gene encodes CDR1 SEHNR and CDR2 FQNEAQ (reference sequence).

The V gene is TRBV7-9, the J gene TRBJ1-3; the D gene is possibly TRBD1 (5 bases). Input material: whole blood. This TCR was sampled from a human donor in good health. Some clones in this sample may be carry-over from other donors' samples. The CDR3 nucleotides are TGTGCCAGCAGGCCGCCGGACACCCGCTCTGGAAACACCATATATTTT. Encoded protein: CASRPPDTRSGNTIYF.